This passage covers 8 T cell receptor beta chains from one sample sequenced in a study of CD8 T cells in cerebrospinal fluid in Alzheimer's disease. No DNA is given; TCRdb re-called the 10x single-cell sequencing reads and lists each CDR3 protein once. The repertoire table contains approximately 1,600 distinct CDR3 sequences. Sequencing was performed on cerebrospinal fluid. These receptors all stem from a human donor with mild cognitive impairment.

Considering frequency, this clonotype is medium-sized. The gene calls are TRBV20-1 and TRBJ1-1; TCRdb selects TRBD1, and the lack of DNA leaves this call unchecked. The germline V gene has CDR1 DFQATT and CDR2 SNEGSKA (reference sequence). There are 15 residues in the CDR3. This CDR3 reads CSAVRTGALVGEAFF.

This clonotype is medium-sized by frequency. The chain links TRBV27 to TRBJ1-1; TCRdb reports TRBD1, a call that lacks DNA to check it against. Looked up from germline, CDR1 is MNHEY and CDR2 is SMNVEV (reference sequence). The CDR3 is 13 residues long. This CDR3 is CASSFSQGTEAFF.

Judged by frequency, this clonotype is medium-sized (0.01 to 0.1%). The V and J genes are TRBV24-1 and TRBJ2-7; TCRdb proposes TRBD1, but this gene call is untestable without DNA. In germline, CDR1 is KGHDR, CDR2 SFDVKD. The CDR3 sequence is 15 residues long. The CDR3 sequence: CATSAAPGKTYEQYF.

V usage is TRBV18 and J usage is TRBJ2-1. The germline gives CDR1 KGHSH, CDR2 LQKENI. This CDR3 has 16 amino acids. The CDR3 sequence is CASSPPAGNGYNEQFF.

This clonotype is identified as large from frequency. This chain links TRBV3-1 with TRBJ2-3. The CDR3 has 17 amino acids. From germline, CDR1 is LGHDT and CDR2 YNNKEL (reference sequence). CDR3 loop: CASSQGVTPILTDTQYF.

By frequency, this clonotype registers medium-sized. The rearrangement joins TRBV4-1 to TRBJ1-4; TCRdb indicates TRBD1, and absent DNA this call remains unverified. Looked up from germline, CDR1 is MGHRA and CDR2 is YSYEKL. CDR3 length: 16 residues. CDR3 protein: CASSPGRTSFNEKLFF.

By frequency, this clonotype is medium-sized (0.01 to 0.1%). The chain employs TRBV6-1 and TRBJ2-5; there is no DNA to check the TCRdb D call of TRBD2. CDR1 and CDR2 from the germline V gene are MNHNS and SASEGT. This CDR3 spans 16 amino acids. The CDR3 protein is CASSEAGTSGPETQYF.

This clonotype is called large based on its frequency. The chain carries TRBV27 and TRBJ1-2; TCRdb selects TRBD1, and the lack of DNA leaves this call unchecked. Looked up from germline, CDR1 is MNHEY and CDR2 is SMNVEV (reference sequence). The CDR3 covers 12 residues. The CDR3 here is CASPRGTYGYTF.